The 2 T cell receptor beta chains below were found in one sample sequenced in a study of neurological immune-mediated disorders (dated by TCRdb to about 2019). Libraries were built with 5' RACE. TCRdb shows the sequencer as Illumina HiSeq 2500. TCRdb applied fastp at Q25 and MiXCR to the public reads, then kept only in-frame beta chains. Entries that share a CDR3 protein sequence are merged under the most common genes and DNA. The sample profile shows about 82,000 distinct CDR3 sequences; approximately 2.4% of them were found once. The top ten clonotypes cover about 1.1% of the sample. The sequencing sample was made of PBMCs. These receptors were collected from a woman aged 25 to 39 with multiple sclerosis.

This clonotype was seen ten or more times. CDR3 region: CASSRLGDYNEQFF. The CDR3 DNA sequence: TGCGCCAGCAGCCGCCTGGGGGATTACAATGAGCAGTTCTTC. The chain recombines TRBV5-1 with TRBJ2-1, with D perhaps given as TRBD1 or TRBD2 (5 bases each). The CDR3 consists of 14 residues. Germline CDR1 SGHRS, CDR2 YFSETQ. Trimming pared 4 bases from V and 4 bases from J, leaving 12 bases between.

The J gene is TRBJ2-3, the V gene TRBV7-9; 13 bases fit TRBD2. V gave up 5 bases and J gave up 6 bases; unmatched junction bases: 8. The CDR3 contains 16 residues. The germline V gene encodes CDR1 SEHNR and CDR2 FQNEAQ (reference sequence). In DNA form, the CDR3 reads TGTGCCAGCAGCGAAGGACTAGCGGGAGTTCCCGATACGCAGTATTTT. Translating gives CASSEGLAGVPDTQYF.